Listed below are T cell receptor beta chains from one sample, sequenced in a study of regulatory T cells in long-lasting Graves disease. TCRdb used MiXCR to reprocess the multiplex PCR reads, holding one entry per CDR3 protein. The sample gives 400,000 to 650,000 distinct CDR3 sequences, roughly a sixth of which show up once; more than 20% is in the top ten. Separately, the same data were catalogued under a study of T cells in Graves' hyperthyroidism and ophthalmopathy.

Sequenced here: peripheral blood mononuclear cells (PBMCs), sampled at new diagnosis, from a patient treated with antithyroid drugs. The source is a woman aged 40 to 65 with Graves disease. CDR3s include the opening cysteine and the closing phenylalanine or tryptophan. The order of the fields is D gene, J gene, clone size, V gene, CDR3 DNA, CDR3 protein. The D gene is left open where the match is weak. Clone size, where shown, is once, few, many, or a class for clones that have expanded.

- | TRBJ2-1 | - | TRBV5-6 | TGTGCCAGCAGCTTTCTTAGCGGCAATGAGCAGTTCTTC | CASSFLSGNEQFF
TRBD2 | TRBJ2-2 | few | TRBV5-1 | TGCGCCAGCAGCCCGGGACTAGGGCCGGTGGAGGAGCTGTTTTTT | CASSPGLGPVEELFF
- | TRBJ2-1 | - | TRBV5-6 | TGTGCCAGCAGCTTGGACTACGCTGCTCAGTTCTTC | CASSLDYAAQFF
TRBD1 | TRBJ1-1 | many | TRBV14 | TGTGCCAGCAGCCGAGAGACAGGGATCAGCACTGAAGCTTTCTTT | CASSRETGISTEAFF
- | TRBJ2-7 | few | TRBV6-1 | TGTGTTGGGGCGCAGGGGAAAGACGACGAGCAGTACTTC | CVGAQGKDDEQYF
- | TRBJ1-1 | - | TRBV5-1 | TGCGCCAGCAGTTTGGGTGCAGGAGGGAGCACTGAAGCTTTCTTT | CASSLGAGGSTEAFF
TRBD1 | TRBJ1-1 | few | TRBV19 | TGTGCCAGTAGCGGACAGGCCCTTGCGAACACTGAAGCTTTCTTT | CASSGQALANTEAFF
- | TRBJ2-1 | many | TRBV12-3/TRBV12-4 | TGTGCCAGCAGGAGACTAGAGCACCACAATGAGCAGTTCTTC | CASRRLEHHNEQFF
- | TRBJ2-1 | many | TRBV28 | TGTGCCAGCAGTTTACAGCCAAGCTCCTACAATGAGCAGTTCTTC | CASSLQPSSYNEQFF
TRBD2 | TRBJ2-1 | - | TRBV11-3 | TGTGCCAGCAGCTCCAGACTAGCGGGGGATAACAATGAGCAGTTCTTC | CASSSRLAGDNNEQFF
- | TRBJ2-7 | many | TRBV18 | TGTGCCAGCTCACCCGCCGGGGATCGTGCGTACGAGCAGTACTTC | CASSPAGDRAYEQYF
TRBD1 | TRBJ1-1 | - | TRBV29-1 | TGCAGCGTACCCCCGGGACAGAAGAACACTGAAGCTTTCTTT | CSVPPGQKNTEAFF
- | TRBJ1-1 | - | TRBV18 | TGTGCCAGCCCCGGGGGACGTATCGAGAACACTGAAGCTTTCTTT | CASPGGRIENTEAFF
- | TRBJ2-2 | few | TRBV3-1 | TGTGCCAGCAGTTATCCGGGCGGGGAGCTGTTTTTT | CASSYPGGELFF
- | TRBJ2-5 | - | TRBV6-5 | TGTGCCAGCAGTTACACCAGGACCCAGTACTTC | CASSYTRTQYF
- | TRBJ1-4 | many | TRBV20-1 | TGCAGTGCTAGAGATTGGGGACGGGAAAAACTGTTTTTT | CSARDWGREKLFF
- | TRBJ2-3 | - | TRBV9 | TGTGCCAGCAGCGCCTACTCAGATACGCAGTATTTT | CASSAYSDTQYF
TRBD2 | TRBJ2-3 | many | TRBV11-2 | TGTGCCAGCAGCCTACTAGCGGGGGGAGAAGATACGCAGTATTTT | CASSLLAGGEDTQYF
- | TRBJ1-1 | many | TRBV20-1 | TGCAGTGGTCAGCTCGGTCGTATGAACACTGAAGCTTTCTTT | CSGQLGRMNTEAFF
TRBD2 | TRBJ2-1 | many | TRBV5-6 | TGTGCCAGCAGCTTGGGACTAGCGGAATACAATGAGCAGTTCTTC | CASSLGLAEYNEQFF
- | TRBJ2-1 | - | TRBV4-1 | TGCGCCAGCAGCCACCCTCCACAAGAGCAGTTCTTC | CASSHPPQEQFF
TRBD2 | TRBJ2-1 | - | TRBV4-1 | TGCGCCAGCAGCCAAGAATCGTCTAGCGGGGGGGCCCATGAGCAGTTCTTC | CASSQESSSGGAHEQFF
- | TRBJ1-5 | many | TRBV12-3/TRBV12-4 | TGTGCCAGCAGTTTTAGGGGCCCCCTGGCACAGCCCCAGCATTTT | CASSFRGPLAQPQHF
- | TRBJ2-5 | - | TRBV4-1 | TGCGCCAGCAGCCAAGATCAAGCAGGAGGGGGTCGGGAGACCCAGTACTTC | CASSQDQAGGGRETQYF
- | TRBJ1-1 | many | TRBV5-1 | TGCGCCAGCAGCTTGAGGCCTGAGGGCACTGAAGCTTTCTTT | CASSLRPEGTEAFF
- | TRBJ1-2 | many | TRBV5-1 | TGTGCCAGCAGCTTAAACCCAGGGGACTATGGCTACACCTTC | CASSLNPGDYGYTF
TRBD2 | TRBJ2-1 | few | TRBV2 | TGTGCCAGCAGCCAAGATTTAAGACGGGGGGGTTACAATGAGCAGTTCTTC | CASSQDLRRGGYNEQFF
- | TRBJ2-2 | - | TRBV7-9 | TGTGCCAGCAGCGCGCGAGGGGGGTGGAACACCGGGGAGCTGTTTTTT | CASSARGGWNTGELFF
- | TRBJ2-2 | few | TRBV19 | TGTGCCAGTAAAGTTGGCAGGGATCCCGGGGAGCTGTTTTTT | CASKVGRDPGELFF
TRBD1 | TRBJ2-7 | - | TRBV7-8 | TGTGCCAGCAGCTCGGATCCGGGACAGGGGTACGAGCAGTACTTC | CASSSDPGQGYEQYF
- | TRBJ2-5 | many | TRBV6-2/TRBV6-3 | TGTGCCAGCAGTTTTCCAGGGTATATGTCCTTAGAGACCCAGTACTTC | CASSFPGYMSLETQYF
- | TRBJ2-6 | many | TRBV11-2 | TGTGCCAGCAGTCGTCCTTACTCTGGGGCCAACGTCCTGACTTTC | CASSRPYSGANVLTF
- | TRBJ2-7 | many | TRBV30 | TGTGCCTGGAGTACACCCTACGAGCAGTACTTC | CAWSTPYEQYF
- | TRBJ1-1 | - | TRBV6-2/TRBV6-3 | TGTGCCAGCAGCGTAGGAACAGTAGACACTGAAGCTTTCTTT | CASSVGTVDTEAFF
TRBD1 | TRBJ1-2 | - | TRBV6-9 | TGTGCCAGCAGTTACACGACAGGGCCAGGGGGCTACACCTTC | CASSYTTGPGGYTF
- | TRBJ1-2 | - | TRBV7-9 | TGTGCCAGCAGCCCACGATGGGTCTATGGCTACACCTTC | CASSPRWVYGYTF
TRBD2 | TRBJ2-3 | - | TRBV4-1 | TGCGCCAGCAGACGGACTAGCGGGGGGGCCTTCACAGATACGCAGTATTTT | CASRRTSGGAFTDTQYF
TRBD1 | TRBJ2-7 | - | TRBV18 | TGTGCCAGCTCTCCTACAGGGGGCGATTGGTACGAGCAGTACTTC | CASSPTGGDWYEQYF
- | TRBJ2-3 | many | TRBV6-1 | TGTGCCAGCAGTGAAGTGGCTCCAGATACGCAGTATTTT | CASSEVAPDTQYF
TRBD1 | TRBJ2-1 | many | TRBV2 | TGTGCCAGCAAGGGACAGGGGTACAATGAGCAGTTCTTC | CASKGQGYNEQFF
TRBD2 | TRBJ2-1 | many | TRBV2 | TGTGCCAGCAGCCGACTAGCGGGGGGAGTCAATGAGCAGTTCTTC | CASSRLAGGVNEQFF
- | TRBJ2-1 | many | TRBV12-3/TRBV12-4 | TGTGCCAGCAGTTACGAAGTCGGGGGAGGTAAAGATGAGCAGTTCTTC | CASSYEVGGGKDEQFF
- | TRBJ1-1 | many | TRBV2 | TGTGCCAGCTTATTCGGGCGGGACACTGAAGCTTTCTTT | CASLFGRDTEAFF
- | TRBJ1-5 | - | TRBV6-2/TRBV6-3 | TGTGCCAGCAGTGAAAGGGGCAGGGGAGCAAGCAATCAGCCCCAGCATTTT | CASSERGRGASNQPQHF
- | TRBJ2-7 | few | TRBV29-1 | TGCAGCGCTATTGACAGAACCTACGAGCAGTACTTC | CSAIDRTYEQYF
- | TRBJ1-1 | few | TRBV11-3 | TGTGCCAGCAGCTTTACAGGGTACACTGAAGCTTTCTTT | CASSFTGYTEAFF
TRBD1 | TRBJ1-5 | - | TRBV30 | TGTGCCTGGAGCACAGGGGGGGGGCAGCCCCAGCATTTT | CAWSTGGGQPQHF
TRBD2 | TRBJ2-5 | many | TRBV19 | TGTGCCAGTAGTATTGACGGCGGGAGTTTGGAGACCCAGTACTTC | CASSIDGGSLETQYF
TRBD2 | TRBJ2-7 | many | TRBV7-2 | TGTGCCAGCAGCCCCAGCGGGGCCCTCGGGAACTCCTACGAGCAGTACTTC | CASSPSGALGNSYEQYF
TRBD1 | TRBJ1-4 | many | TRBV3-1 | TGTGCCAGCAGCCAAACCGGGACAGGGAGTGAAAAACTGTTTTTT | CASSQTGTGSEKLFF
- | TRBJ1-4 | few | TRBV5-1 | TGCGCCAGCAGCCGGACTCCAACTAATGAAAAACTGTTTTTT | CASSRTPTNEKLFF
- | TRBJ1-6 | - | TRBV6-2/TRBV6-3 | TGTGCCAGCAGCTACAACATAGGGACAAGGAGTTCACCCCTCCACTTT | CASSYNIGTRSSPLHF
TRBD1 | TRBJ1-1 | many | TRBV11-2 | TGTGCCAGCAGCCGGGACAGGGGGAATGAAGCTTTCTTT | CASSRDRGNEAFF
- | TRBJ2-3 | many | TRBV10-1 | TGCGCCAGCAGTCGTCTTTTCGCAGATACGCAGTATTTT | CASSRLFADTQYF
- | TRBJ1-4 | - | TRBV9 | TGTGCCAGCAGCGATATGCCAGCTAATGAAAAACTGTTTTTT | CASSDMPANEKLFF
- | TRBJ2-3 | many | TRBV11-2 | TGTGCCAGCAGCTTGGGGAGACCCCCAGATACGCAGTATTTT | CASSLGRPPDTQYF